Listed here is a single T cell receptor (beta chain). The limits of the CDR3 on the DNA are not certain, so only TCRdb's listed CDR3 is given. This entry belongs to a study of blood T cell repertoires in COVID-19. Across the study: Samples came from the United States, Italy and Spain, spanning acute and convalescent COVID-19. The analysed material was cDNA or gDNA that came from T cells, B-cell-depleted T cells, or PBMCs.

Data came from immunoSEQ multiplex PCR; TCRdb stores just in-frame clones and leaves some out. The repertoire holds some 250,000 clones, with about 84% as singletons. The germline gives CDR1 LGHNT, CDR2 FRNRAP. The CDR3 contains 15 residues when both ends are counted. The source is a woman over 75 with acute or convalescent COVID-19. The chain combines TRBV12-5 with TRBJ1-1; the table assigns TRBD1, which was not confirmed against the DNA. Sequencing used peripheral blood. Here the CDR3 reads CASGLAQAGVTEAFF.